These 30 T cell receptor beta chains share one sample of origin, sequenced in a study of a mutant IDH1 vaccine in newly diagnosed glioma. Described time point: week 35, safety follow-up. A 20-mer mutant IDH1 peptide at 300 ug was injected subcutaneously with topical imiquimod. These receptors have no known antigen. TCRdb's table, derived via immunoSEQ multiplex PCR, lists solely in-frame clones and lacks some. Here the sample spans around 30,000 clones, about four fifths being singletons. The specimen was PBMCs, collected from a glioma patient whose treatment included an IDH1 peptide vaccine. Receptors originate from a woman aged 18-29 years with glioma.

The CDR3 spells CASAGTRSDWGQYF. In DNA form, the CDR3 reads TGTGCCAGCGCCGGGACTAGGTCTGATTGGGGGCAGTACTTC. The V gene is TRBV2, the J gene TRBJ2-7; 8 positions agree with TRBD2. This CDR3 has 14 residues. CDR1 SNHLY and CDR2 FYNNEI come from the germline V gene. With V trimmed by 8 bases and J by 9 bases, 15 bases remained unmatched.

The chain couples TRBV19 to TRBJ1-5, with TRBD1 matching 9 bases. The V and J ends lost 3 bases and 3 bases, in that order; junction bases with no gene match: 3. This CDR3 spans 15 amino acids. CDR1 LNHDA and CDR2 SQIVND come from the germline V gene (reference sequence). In DNA form, the CDR3 reads TGTGCCAGTAGTATGGGACAGGGTAACAATCAGCCCCAGCATTTT. Translating it yields CASSMGQGNNQPQHF.

CDR3 sequence reads: CASSTPSPAHEQYF. DNA of the CDR3: TGTGCCAGCAGCACTCCAAGTCCGGCGCACGAGCAGTACTTC. The chain is built from TRBV7-9 and TRBJ2-7; D is ambiguous. With 5 bases removed from V and 5 bases from J, the gap between germline ends came to 16 bases. The CDR3 sequence is 14 residues long. Germline V gene data show CDR1 as SEHNR and CDR2 as FQNEAQ (reference sequence).

The chain employs TRBV29-1 and TRBJ1-2; 10 nucleotides line up with TRBD1. J was trimmed by 7 bases and V by 4 bases; bases with no gene match: 6. Germline V lookup: CDR1 SQVTM, CDR2 ANQGSEA. This CDR3 spans 13 amino acids. The CDR3 DNA is TGCAGCGTTGCGGGGACAGGGGCGGCTGGCTACACCTTC. Translated, it gives CSVAGTGAAGYTF. Looking up the rest from reference TRBV29-1 and TRBJ1-2 gives the full variable domain: SAVISQKPSRDICQRGTSLTIQCQVDSQVTMMFWYRQQPGQSLTLIATANQGSEATYESGFVIDKFPISRPNLTFSTLTVSNMSPEDSSIYLCSVAGTGAAGYTFGSGTRLTVV.

CDR3 amino acids: CASSYRLAGEQYF. As DNA, the CDR3 is TGTGCCAGCAGTTACAGACTAGCGGGGGAGCAGTACTTC. The gene calls are TRBV6-5 and TRBJ2-7; TRBD2 aligns across 11 bases. The germline V gene encodes CDR1 MNHEY and CDR2 SVGAGI. The junction had 1 base not matched to a gene; V was cut back by 2 bases and J by 7 bases. This CDR3 region has 13 residues.

The chain links TRBV7-2 to TRBJ2-7; TRBD1 agrees at 10 bases. This CDR3 comprises 15 residues. Germline trimming cut 4 bases from V and 7 bases from J; bases unmatched to any gene: 10. Germline loops: CDR1 SGHTA, CDR2 FQGNSA. The CDR3 spells CASSYGTGAPVEQYF. DNA for the CDR3: TGTGCCAGCAGCTACGGGACAGGGGCCCCGGTTGAGCAGTACTTC.

The rearrangement uses TRBV2 and TRBJ1-2; TRBD1 matches 7 bases. CDR1 is SNHLY, CDR2 FYNNEI, per germline. CDR3 length equals 14 residues. J was trimmed by 7 bases and V by 1 base; bases with no gene match: 6. The chain's CDR3 is CASSEDDRDPGYTF. In DNA form, the CDR3 reads TGTGCCAGCAGTGAAGACGACAGGGACCCTGGCTACACCTTC.

V and J are TRBV30 and TRBJ2-7; no definite D call. V was clipped by 4 bases and J by 0 bases, with 7 bases between them. The CDR3 covers 12 residues. Germline V gene sequence: CDR1 GTSNPN, CDR2 SVGIG (reference sequence). This CDR3 is CAWTSSSYEQYF. The CDR3 bases are TGTGCCTGGACTTCCAGCTCCTACGAGCAGTACTTC.

The chain links TRBV7-2 to TRBJ1-2; tentatively, D is TRBD1 (5 bases). The CDR3 sequence is 15 residues long. Trimming left V 3 bases short and J 0 bases short, with 11 bases between. CDR1 SGHTA and CDR2 FQGNSA come from the germline V gene. Here the CDR3 DNA reads TGTGCCAGCAGCTTTCTTGGGGCCGCTAACTATGGCTACACCTTC. This encodes CASSFLGAANYGYTF.

The CDR3 loop reads CASSLYPKETQYF. The CDR3 coding sequence is TGCGCCAGCAGCTTGTATCCTAAAGAGACCCAGTACTTC. The rearrangement joins TRBV5-1 to TRBJ2-5; D not certain. Germline loops: CDR1 SGHRS, CDR2 YFSETQ. The CDR3 extends over 13 amino acids. Trimming cost V 1 base and J 3 bases, with 7 bases left between them.

The rearrangement joins TRBV6-5 to TRBJ1-4; D gene ambiguous. The CDR3 is 14 amino acids. Looked up from germline, CDR1 is MNHEY and CDR2 is SVGAGI. Trimming took 3 bases from V and 0 from J, leaving 5 bases between them. CDR3 in DNA: TGTGCCAGCAGTTATCTTTCAACTAATGAAAAACTGTTTTTT. Its translation: CASSYLSTNEKLFF.

The V gene is TRBV11-3, the J gene TRBJ1-1; 7 bases agree with TRBD1. The V gene end was trimmed by 4 bases and the J gene end by 5 bases; junction bases not matched to a gene: 4. The CDR3 contains 13 residues. The germline CDR1 and CDR2 sequences are SGHNT and YENEEA. Written as DNA, the CDR3 is TGTGCCAGCAGCTCCCGGGACAGTACTGAAGCTTTCTTT. Translating it yields CASSSRDSTEAFF.

V is TRBV2 and J is TRBJ1-2; D unresolved. V gave up 9 bases and J gave up 6 bases, with 14 bases separating them. This CDR3 region has 12 residues. The V gene's germline CDR1 is SNHLY and CDR2 FYNNEI. CDR3 bases: TGTGCCAGTAAAGCAGTGAGGGATGGCTACACCTTC. Its protein product is CASKAVRDGYTF.

The rearrangement uses TRBV28 and TRBJ2-5; unclear D gene. This CDR3 is built from 12 residues. The V end was cut by 5 bases, the J end by 10 bases, with 14 bases between. Germline V gene sequence: CDR1 MDHEN, CDR2 SYDVKM. DNA of the CDR3: TGTGCCAGCAGTCCCAGAATAGTTGGCCAGTACTTC. Its protein is CASSPRIVGQYF. The full variable domain, in which reference TRBV28 and TRBJ2-5 provide the parts outside the CDR3, is DVKVTQSSRYLVKRTGEKVFLECVQDMDHENMFWYRQDPGLGLRLIYFSYDVKMKEKGDIPEGYSVSREKKERFSLILESASTNQTSMYLCASSPRIVGQYFGPGTRLLVL.

In its sample, this clone was seen a few times. This sequence joins TRBV5-5 and TRBJ1-5; tentatively, D is TRBD1 (6 bases). The V gene's germline CDR1 is SGHKS and CDR2 YYEKEE (reference sequence). Trimming took off 4 bases at V and 3 bases at J, with 11 bases between the two ends. The CDR3 runs to 14 residues. The CDR3 loop is CASSPGDINQPQHF. The CDR3, as DNA: TGTGCCAGCAGCCCTGGGGACATCAATCAGCCCCAGCATTTT.

The gene calls are TRBV15 and TRBJ1-5; D ambiguous. Looked up from germline, CDR1 is LNHNV and CDR2 is YYDKDF (reference sequence). The V end was cut by 4 bases, the J end by 4 bases, with 17 bases between. CDR3 length: 16 residues. The CDR3 spells CATSTTRDLLNQPQHF. In DNA, the CDR3 is TGTGCCACCAGCACGACCCGGGATTTACTAAATCAGCCCCAGCATTTT.

The chain couples TRBV5-4 to TRBJ1-2; D is uncertain. This CDR3 contains 17 residues. Trimming left V 0 bases short and J 6 bases short, with 21 bases between. Germline CDR1 and CDR2: SGHNT and YYREEE (reference sequence). CDR3 in amino acids: CASSLDPLGQAVDGYTF. The CDR3 DNA reads as TGTGCCAGCAGCTTGGACCCCTTAGGGCAGGCAGTGGATGGCTACACCTTC.

The chain carries TRBV7-9 and TRBJ2-5; 7 bases fit TRBD2. The germline CDR1 and CDR2 sequences are SEHNR and FQNEAQ (reference sequence). CDR3 length equals 14 residues. J gave up 2 bases and V 8 bases, and 8 bases lay outside the gene matches. CDR3 sequence: CASALAALQETQYF. The DNA of the CDR3 is TGTGCCAGCGCCCTAGCGGCCTTACAAGAGACCCAGTACTTC. Based on the CDR3 plus reference TRBV7-9 and TRBJ2-5, the full variable domain is DTGVSQNPRHKITKRGQNVTFRCDPISEHNRLYWYRQTLGQGPEFLTYFQNEAQLEKSRLLSDRFSAERPKGSFSTLEIQRTEQGDSAMYLCASALAALQETQYFGPGTRLLVL.

This clone has only one observation. This chain joins TRBV4-1 and TRBJ1-1; D not certain. The V gene lost 1 base and the J gene lost 3 bases, with 15 bases spanning the gap. The germline gives CDR1 MGHRA, CDR2 YSYEKL. CDR3 length equals 16 residues. The CDR3 protein is CASSQAVGGVDTEAFF. The CDR3 DNA reads TGCGCCAGCAGCCAAGCGGTCGGCGGGGTAGACACTGAAGCTTTCTTT.

V is TRBV23-1 and J is TRBJ2-1; D is possibly TRBD2 (5 bases). TRBV23-1 is an ORF; its function is uncertain. CDR3 length: 17 residues. The V gene lost 0 bases and the J gene lost 8 bases, with 20 bases spanning the gap. The CDR3 sequence: CASSQSHNEGSNDEQFF. Here the CDR3 DNA reads TGCGCCAGCAGTCAATCACACAACGAGGGATCAAACGATGAGCAGTTCTTC.

This chain connects TRBV30 to TRBJ2-1, with D uncertain. CDR1 and CDR2 from the germline V gene are GTSNPN and SVGIG (reference sequence). The CDR3 loop spans 12 amino acids. With 0 bases removed from V and 7 bases from J, the gap between germline ends came to 7 bases. CDR3 in DNA: TGTGCCTGGAGTGTACTTGGGAATGAGCAGTTCTTC. It specifies CAWSVLGNEQFF.

The chain is built from TRBV7-6 and TRBJ2-5; 9 positions agree with TRBD1. In germline, CDR1 is SGHVS, CDR2 FNYEAQ. J lost 5 bases, V lost 7 bases, and 8 bases had no gene match. This CDR3 region has 14 residues. CDR3 DNA sequence: TGTGCCAGCACCGGGACAGGGAGATGGGAGACCCAGTACTTC. Translated: CASTGTGRWETQYF.

The chain carries TRBV6-5 and TRBJ2-3; TRBD1 matches at 8 bases. V dropped 9 bases and J dropped 1; count of bases not matched to a gene: 6. In germline, CDR1 is MNHEY, CDR2 SVGAGI. The CDR3 consists of 14 residues. Here the CDR3 DNA reads TGTGCCAGTTCTGGACAGGGCGGCACAGATACGCAGTATTTT. It is translated as CASSGQGGTDTQYF.

V gene TRBV4-1 combines with J gene TRBJ2-1; 7 nucleotides line up with TRBD2. CDR1 and CDR2 (germline): MGHRA, YSYEKL. V gave up 4 bases and J gave up 0 bases; unmatched junction bases: 9. This CDR3 region has 17 residues. For the CDR3, the DNA is TGCGCCAGCAGCCCGTACCACTTAGCGGGCTCCTACAATGAGCAGTTCTTC. It codes for CASSPYHLAGSYNEQFF.

The genes are TRBV19 and TRBJ1-3; 7 bases line up with TRBD1. Germline CDR1 reads LNHDA; CDR2 reads SQIVND (reference sequence). This CDR3 is built from 17 residues. The trim removed 4 bases at V and 0 bases at J, leaving 9 bases unmatched. The CDR3 DNA follows: TGTGCCAGTAGTACGACAGGGTGGAGAGGCTCTGGAAACACCATATATTTT. This gives the protein CASSTTGWRGSGNTIYF.

This rearrangement joins TRBV7-8 to TRBJ2-7; 13 bases line up with TRBD2. CDR3 length: 17 residues. V lost 5 bases to trimming and J lost 6 bases; unmatched junction nucleotides: 13. Germline loops: CDR1 SGHVS, CDR2 FQNEAQ. As DNA, the CDR3 is TGTGCCAGCAGCCGTCCTTCTGGGACTAGCGGGACGAGCGAGCAGTACTTC. Translating gives CASSRPSGTSGTSEQYF.

The CDR3 bases are TGCGCCAGCAGCTTGGGTGGGGGCGCGAACACTGAAGCTTTCTTT. It yields the protein CASSLGGGANTEAFF. This chain links TRBV5-1 with TRBJ1-1, with D possibly being TRBD1 (6 bases). The V and J ends lost 0 bases and 1 base respectively, with 10 bases between them. In germline, CDR1 is SGHRS, CDR2 YFSETQ. The CDR3 runs to 15 residues.

With respect to this clone: At one of its ends the junction is not consistent with the germline gene, which may arise from a read error. The V and J genes are TRBV29-1 and TRBJ1-2, with D possibly being TRBD1 (5 bases). CDR1 and CDR2 (germline): SQVTM, ANQGSEA. CDR3 size: 11 residues. The CDR3: CNVERSGGYTF. The CDR3 region has the DNA TGCAACGTTGAACGGTCAGGGGGCTACACCTTC.

Only a few counts were recorded for this clone. This chain uses TRBV25-1 with TRBJ2-7, with D tentatively TRBD1 or TRBD2 (5 bases each). The V gene's germline CDR1 is MGHDK and CDR2 SYGVNS. V gave up 2 bases and J gave up 0 bases, with 14 bases separating them. The CDR3 extends over 16 amino acids. DNA for the CDR3: TGTGCCAGCAGTGAAAAGGGGACCCCCGGCTCCTACGAGCAGTACTTC. Its translation is CASSEKGTPGSYEQYF.

The rearrangement links TRBV27 to TRBJ2-6, with D perhaps assigned TRBD1 or TRBD2 (5 bases each). The CDR3 contains 13 residues. Trimming removed 6 bases from V and 6 bases from J, with 9 bases in between. From germline, CDR1 is MNHEY and CDR2 SMNVEV (reference sequence). CDR3 sequence (DNA): TGTGCCAGCAGCCCGGGGACGGCCAACGTCCTGACTTTC. Protein product: CASSPGTANVLTF.